This TCR beta chain is from a study of T-cell reconstitution after alpha-beta-depleted transplantation in children. CDR1 and CDR2 (germline): SNHLY, FYNNEI. The CDR3 extends over 15 amino acids. V lost 2 bases to trimming and J lost 4 bases; unmatched junction nucleotides: 7. The authors prepared the TCRbeta library with unique molecular identifiers. TCRdb re-called the PCR reads through MiXCR, storing one row per CDR3 protein. The table shows about half a million distinct CDR3 sequences, with roughly an eighth occurring only once. This clonotype has more than one count but fewer than ten. The chain has TRBV2 and TRBJ2-5, with 7 bases that match TRBD2. Sequencing used PBMCs from the stem cell graft donor, obtained from the stem cell graft. This TCR was recovered from a human donor who donated a stem cell graft to a child with combined immunodeficiency. CDR3 in DNA: TGTGCCAGCAGTGAAAGTGGCGGGGGTGGAGAGACCCAGTACTTC. It translates to CASSESGGGGETQYF.